The T cell receptor beta chain described here comes from a study of Ad26.COV2.S vaccination and SARS-CoV-2 variants. As for the study in general: The Ad26.COV2.S arm of the COV1001 trial was where the donor was placed. Intramuscular Ad26.COV2.S at 5x10^10 or 1x10^11 viral particles.

Sequencing used immunoSEQ multiplex PCR; TCRdb keeps in-frame clones, though not all of them. The sample yields more than 300,000 clones, 85% seen once. A note on this clone: Antigen unknown.

Treatment reported: about 20 received Ad26.COV2.S at low or high dose, single or two shots; about five received placebo; per-sample allocation not given. Repertoires come from day 63 after the first vaccine or placebo injection. Study conclusions and caveats: Recipients of either vaccine or placebo displayed similar breadth of non-spike TCRs. There was reportedly substantial breadth in spike-specific CD8+ and CD4+ T cell responses after vaccination.

The V end lost 6 bases, the J end lost 1 base, and 12 bases lay between the germline ends. The CDR3 sequence is 14 residues long. CDR1 MGHDK and CDR2 SYGVNS come from the germline V gene. The chain carries TRBV25-1 and TRBJ1-1, with D possibly matching TRBD1 (5 bases). The sequence was obtained from a person aged 18 to 65 who received the Ad26.COV2.S COVID-19 vaccine or a placebo. Material: peripheral blood, obtained in a trial of Ad26.COV2.S vaccine versus placebo. DNA of the CDR3: TGTGCCAGCAGGACCAGTGGGGGGAACACTGAAGCTTTCTTT. Protein product: CASRTSGGNTEAFF.